A single T cell receptor (beta chain) is shown here with its context. There is no known antigen for this receptor. One base away there is no much larger clone; base qualities are not given. The data stem from a study of breast tumors, draining lymph nodes, adjacent tissues (dated by TCRdb to the mid-2010s). Regarding the research as a whole: Breast cancer patients provided tumor, adjacent nontumor tissue and axillary lymph nodes, and the study compared the TCR beta repertoires across these three sources. In human breast cancer, the study set out to evaluate how tumor, surrounding tissue and draining lymph node repertoires relate to one another and whether T cells may move between these sites. The paper as a whole reports these results and caveats: Tumors showed preferential V and J gene usage, and their T-cell repertoire diversity fell below that of lymph nodes yet above that of nontumor tissue. The data were considered consistent with most tumor T cells being derived from the lymph node and subsequently expanding within tumor tissue. Rather than being directly demonstrated, the conclusion that tumor T cells originate in lymph nodes was presented as consistent with a hypothesis. Tumor and nontumor tissue repertoires were significantly more similar in luminal-like than in basal-like breast cancer.

Including cysteine and phenylalanine, the CDR3 has 16 amino acids. Only CDR3 DNA remains: 48 bases, in frame from the first base. V and J lose 0 bases and 6 bases, and a span of 12 bases separates them. CDR1 ENHRY and CDR2 SYGVKD are derived from the germline V gene. Adjacent samples were composed of nontumor breast tissue surrounding the tumor. This sample was sequenced with an Illumina HiSeq 2000. TCR beta chain libraries were generated through multiplex PCR amplification. The amplified TCR beta chain products were analyzed by high-throughput sequencing. The public reads were reprocessed in TCRdb via fastp at Q25 and MiXCR, keeping in-frame beta chains. Every CDR3 protein is listed once, alongside the most common genes and DNA of its rows. The sample data list approximately 22,000 distinct CDR3 sequences, and around two thirds of these were observed just once. The ten largest clonotypes hold over 15% of the sample.

The chain joins TRBV10-3 to TRBJ1-6; the D gene identity is not certain. This TCR came from a female donor with breast cancer. Some clones in this sample may be carry-over from other donors' samples. The material sequenced was tumor-adjacent breast tissue. CDR3 sequence: CAISESEGLGNSPLHF. The base sequence is TGTGCCATCAGTGAGTCGGAAGGATTAGGTAATTCACCCCTCCACTTT.